The 20 T cell receptor beta chains below were found in one sample sequenced in a study of T-cell reconstitution after alpha-beta-depleted transplantation in children. A TCRbeta library incorporating unique molecular identifiers was prepared. MiXCR, applied by TCRdb to the PCR reads, yields one record per CDR3 protein. The table records around 600,000 distinct CDR3 sequences, 20% to 25% of them present only once. The sequenced sample was PBMCs, mostly from graft donor cells, obtained 360 days after TCRalphabeta/CD19-depleted stem cell transplant. The receptors originated from a boy in the first two years of life who had a stem cell transplant for acute myeloid leukemia, so the T cells may come from the graft donor.

This clonotype was observed a handful of times. The chain employs TRBV7-6 and TRBJ2-5; 9 nucleotides align to TRBD2. This CDR3 is built from 19 residues. The V gene's germline CDR1 is SGHVS and CDR2 FNYEAQ. Trimming took 1 base from V and 3 from J; bases not matched to a gene: 15. The chain's CDR3 is CASSLDGPGLASAKETQYF. CDR3 DNA: TGTGCCAGCAGCTTAGATGGCCCGGGACTAGCTTCTGCCAAAGAGACCCAGTACTTC.

This clonotype appeared many times. The chain carries TRBV24-1 and TRBJ1-1; 7 nucleotides line up with TRBD1. The germline V gene has CDR1 KGHDR and CDR2 SFDVKD. The CDR3 spans 15 residues. Trimming at V came to 6 bases and at J to 1 base, leaving 7 bases not matched to a gene. CDR3 bases: TGTGCCACCAGTCCTTCCGGGACAGCGAACACTGAAGCTTTCTTT. This gives the protein CATSPSGTANTEAFF.

The V call is TRBV5-5, the J call TRBJ1-5; D is uncertain. The CDR3 has 14 amino acids. V lost 5 bases and J lost 2, with 11 bases in between. Germline V lookup: CDR1 SGHKS, CDR2 YYEKEE (reference sequence). The CDR3 DNA is TGTGCCAGCAGACCCGACCCGGGCAATCAGCCCCAGCATTTT. It specifies CASRPDPGNQPQHF.

The gene calls are TRBV10-2 and TRBJ1-2; D perhaps matches TRBD1 (5 bases). This CDR3 spans 16 amino acids. Deletions cut 0 bases from V and 4 bases from J, with 15 bases between. CDR1 and CDR2 from the germline V gene are WSHSY and SAAADI. The CDR3 loop reads CASSESTRASLYGYTF. The CDR3 DNA reads TGCGCCAGCAGTGAGTCGACCAGGGCCAGCCTCTATGGCTACACCTTC.

J is TRBJ1-1 and V is TRBV12-3 or TRBV12-4; a weak D match, TRBD1 (5 bases). The V gene lost 6 bases and the J gene lost 11 bases, with 25 bases spanning the gap. This CDR3 spans 15 amino acids. CDR3 sequence: CASSQLGQDLMVAFF. CDR3 DNA: TGTGCCAGCAGCCAATTGGGGCAGGACCTGATGGTCGCTTTCTTT.

The rearrangement joins TRBV12-3 or TRBV12-4 to TRBJ2-2; 9 bases fit TRBD1. After removal of 5 bases from V and 2 bases from J, the junction contained 6 bases not matched to a gene. CDR3 length: 16 amino acids. CDR3 sequence: CASSDRDRENTGELFF. CDR3 nucleotides: TGTGCCAGCAGTGACCGGGACAGGGAAAACACCGGGGAGCTGTTTTTT.

This clonotype has just a few counts. J is TRBJ2-2 and V is TRBV12-3 or TRBV12-4; tentatively, D is TRBD2 (6 bases). This CDR3 region has 15 residues. V was clipped by 6 bases and J by 4 bases, with 15 bases between them. DNA for the CDR3: TGTGCCAGCAGAATCGGACGGGGGAGCACCGGGGAGCTGTTTTTT. This translates into CASRIGRGSTGELFF.

In this sample, this clonotype turned up many times. The chain has TRBV7-2 and TRBJ2-1, with 7 positions matching TRBD1. This CDR3 spans 15 amino acids. J lost 9 bases, V lost 5 bases, and 13 bases had no gene match. Germline CDR1 reads SGHTA; CDR2 reads FQGNSA. The CDR3 sequence: CASSNRGGPTIEQFF. The CDR3 DNA follows: TGTGCCAGCAGCAACAGGGGCGGGCCTACAATTGAGCAGTTCTTC.

V gene TRBV12-3 or TRBV12-4 combines with J gene TRBJ2-2, with 7 bases identical to TRBD1. The J segment lost 6 bases and the V segment lost 5 bases, leaving 6 bases of the junction unmatched. This CDR3 comprises 14 residues. Here the CDR3 reads CASSGTARSGELFF. The CDR3 nucleotides read TGTGCCAGCAGTGGGACAGCTCGCTCCGGGGAGCTGTTTTTT.

This clonotype turned up a few times. The genes are TRBV20-1 and TRBJ1-2; 7 nucleotides agree with TRBD1. J gave up 6 bases and V 6 bases, and 13 bases lay outside the gene matches. The germline CDR1 and CDR2 sequences are DFQATT and SNEGSKA (reference sequence). This CDR3 has 14 amino acids. The CDR3 is CSAPTSGGSHGYTF. DNA of the CDR3: TGCAGTGCGCCTACCTCAGGGGGTTCCCATGGCTACACCTTC.

This clonotype was counted at least ten times. The V call is TRBV28, the J call TRBJ1-6, with 8 bases matching TRBD1. The CDR3 is 15 amino acids. CDR1 MDHEN and CDR2 SYDVKM come from the germline V gene. The J segment lost 6 bases and the V segment lost 8 bases, leaving 9 bases of the junction unmatched. The CDR3, as DNA: TGTGCCAGCGCCCCGGGACAGGCGGTTAATTCACCCCTCCACTTT. It encodes CASAPGQAVNSPLHF.

This clonotype was detected only once. The V and J genes are TRBV9 and TRBJ2-7, with 7 bases fitting TRBD2. V was pared by 0 bases and J by 2 bases, with 5 bases of the junction left unmatched. The CDR3 totals 15 residues. Per germline, CDR1 SGDLS and CDR2 YYNGEE. CDR3 in amino acids: CASSVGLADTYEQYF. Here the CDR3 DNA reads TGTGCCAGCAGCGTAGGTCTAGCGGATACCTACGAGCAGTACTTC.

V usage is TRBV6-1 and J usage is TRBJ2-3, with 8 bases fitting TRBD1. The CDR3 covers 17 residues. The V segment lost 5 bases and the J segment 6 bases; nucleotides outside the gene matches: 16. CDR1 MNHNS and CDR2 SASEGT come from the germline V gene. CDR3 loop: CASSKITGGFRSDTQYF. CDR3 nucleotides: TGTGCCAGCAGTAAGATAACAGGGGGATTTCGGTCGGATACGCAGTATTTT.

This clonotype turned up a few times. This chain links TRBV12-5 with TRBJ1-1; TRBD1 might be the D (5 bases). From germline, CDR1 is LGHNT and CDR2 FRNRAP. The CDR3 has 13 amino acids. V shed 5 bases and J shed 4 bases, with 11 bases lying between them. The CDR3 DNA sequence: TGTGCTAGTGGTCCAGGGTTGGGCACTGAAGCTTTCTTT. It encodes CASGPGLGTEAFF.

This sequence joins TRBV5-1 and TRBJ2-3, with a possible D match to TRBD2 (6 bases). In germline, CDR1 is SGHRS, CDR2 YFSETQ. There are 16 residues in the CDR3. Trimming pared 2 bases from V and 1 base from J, leaving 14 bases between. The CDR3 protein is CASSLPRGLGTDTQYF. CDR3 nucleotides: TGCGCCAGCAGCTTACCAAGGGGACTCGGCACAGATACGCAGTATTTT. Full variable domain (missing parts from reference TRBV5-1 and TRBJ2-3): KAGVTQTPRYLIKTRGQQVTLSCSPISGHRSVSWYQQTPGQGLQFLFEYFSETQRNKGNFPGRFSGRQFSNSRSEMNVSTLELGDSALYLCASSLPRGLGTDTQYFGPGTRLTVL.

This chain uses TRBV27 with TRBJ2-1; 8 positions match TRBD1. V shed 6 bases, J shed 1 base, and the junction held 8 bases outside the gene matches. CDR1 is MNHEY and CDR2 is SMNVEV in the germline V gene (reference sequence). This CDR3 is 16 amino acids long. CDR3 DNA sequence: TGTGCCAGCAGAGGACAGGGTGGTCGGTCCTACAATGAGCAGTTCTTC. It encodes CASRGQGGRSYNEQFF.

This clonotype was recorded many times. The CDR3: CASSESSSGPWDEQFF. CDR3 bases: TGTGCCAGCAGTGAGTCCTCTAGCGGCCCATGGGATGAGCAGTTCTTC. J is TRBJ2-1 and V is TRBV12-3 or TRBV12-4, with TRBD2 matching 7 bases. J was trimmed by 8 bases and V by 5 bases; bases with no gene match: 15. This CDR3 is built from 16 residues.

This clonotype was found a few times. The chain employs TRBV12-3 or TRBV12-4 and TRBJ2-3; D may be TRBD2 (6 bases). The CDR3 covers 16 residues. Between the trimmed V and J ends, which lost 6 bases and 2 bases, there was a span of 18 bases. In DNA form, the CDR3 reads TGTGCCAGCAGACCCAAGGACTATTTCAACACAGATACGCAGTATTTT. Protein sequence: CASRPKDYFNTDTQYF.

The rearrangement joins TRBV10-3 to TRBJ2-7; perhaps D is TRBD1 or TRBD2 (5 bases each). The V gene's germline CDR1 is ENHRY and CDR2 SYGVKD. The CDR3 consists of 12 residues. The V end lost 10 bases, the J end lost 5 bases, and 15 bases lay between the germline ends. CDR3 in amino acids: CATGTPPHEQYV. CDR3 DNA sequence: TGTGCCACCGGGACCCCCCCACACGAGCAGTACGTC.

This clonotype was detected a few times. V gene TRBV20-1 combines with J gene TRBJ2-7; TRBD1 agrees at 10 bases. There are 15 residues in the CDR3. In germline, CDR1 is DFQATT, CDR2 SNEGSKA (reference sequence). J gave up 6 bases and V 0 bases, and 8 bases lay outside the gene matches. The CDR3 nucleotides read TGCAGTGCTAGAGATCCGGGGGGGACAGGGGTCGAGCAGTACTTC. Its translation: CSARDPGGTGVEQYF.